This TCR beta chain is drawn from a study of technical replicates of blood from several donors. The CDR3 runs to 14 residues. The V gene's germline CDR1 is MNHNY and CDR2 SVGAGI (reference sequence). V was trimmed by 6 bases and J by 4 bases, leaving 15 bases between them. Generated by immunoSEQ multiplex PCR, the TCRdb table keeps only in-frame clones and is missing some. In the table there are about 49,000 clones, roughly 92% of which are singletons. This TCR came from a human donor in good health. Some clones in this sample may be carry-over from other donors' samples. Material: PBMCs. The rearrangement joins TRBV6-6 to TRBJ1-2; the D gene is possibly TRBD1 (6 bases). CDR3 in amino acids: CASRIRTAFYGYTF. In DNA, the CDR3 is TGTGCCAGCAGAATCCGGACAGCCTTCTATGGCTACACCTTC.